The clone carrying this T cell receptor (beta chain) showed up just once. Sequenced by immunoSEQ multiplex PCR; TCRdb stores in-frame clones only, minus some. The sample comprises under 40,000 clones, approximately 89% of which are singletons, and 0.92% rests with the top ten. This sample was included in a study of OX40 agonist ivuxolimab in advanced cancers. This TCR was sampled from an adult with an advanced solid tumor such as melanoma, head and neck, liver or kidney cancer. The source material was CD4+ or CD8+ T cells sorted from blood, sampled in a trial of the OX40 agonist ivuxolimab.

Written as DNA, the CDR3 is TGTGCCAGCTCACCAGGAGGGGAAGATGGCTACACCTTC. Protein product: CASSPGGEDGYTF. The chain couples TRBV18 to TRBJ1-2, with D possibly being TRBD1 (5 bases). Germline-derived CDR1 and CDR2 are KGHSH and LQKENI. Trimming took off 2 bases at V and 6 bases at J, with 10 bases between the two ends. There are 13 residues in the CDR3.